This T cell receptor (beta chain) was retrieved from a study of cytomegalovirus exposure and HLA in healthy donors. This CDR3 contains 13 residues. Trimming removed 4 bases from V and 5 bases from J, with 9 bases in between. The germline gives CDR1 SGHTA, CDR2 FQGTGA. It was with 60 Vbeta and 13 Jbeta primers that the PCR ran. Clones were sequenced by immunoSEQ multiplex PCR, and TCRdb holds only the in-frame ones, with some missing. The data hold 200,000 to 250,000 clones, with under 80% observed a single time. Sequences were obtained from PBMCs. The clonotype originates from a girl between 2 and 10 years old in good health and CMV-seronegative. The gene calls are TRBV7-3 and TRBJ2-1; D uncertain. The CDR3 region is CASSSNTHNEQFF. The CDR3 DNA is TGTGCCAGCAGCTCAAATACTCACAATGAGCAGTTCTTC.